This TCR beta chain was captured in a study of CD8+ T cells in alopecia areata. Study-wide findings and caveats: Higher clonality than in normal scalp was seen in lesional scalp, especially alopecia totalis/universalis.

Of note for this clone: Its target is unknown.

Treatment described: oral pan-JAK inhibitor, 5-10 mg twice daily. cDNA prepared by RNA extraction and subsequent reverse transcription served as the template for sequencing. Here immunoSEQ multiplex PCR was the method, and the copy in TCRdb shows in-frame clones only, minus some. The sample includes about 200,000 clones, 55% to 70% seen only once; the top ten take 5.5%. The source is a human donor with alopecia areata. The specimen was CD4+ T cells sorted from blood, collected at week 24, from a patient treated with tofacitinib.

CDR3 DNA: TGTGCCTGGAGTGGGGGCAGCACTAGCACAGATACGCAGTATTTT. Translation: CAWSGGSTSTDTQYF. The rearrangement links TRBV30 to TRBJ2-3; tentatively, D is TRBD1 (5 bases). The V gene lost 1 base and the J gene lost 0 bases, with 11 bases spanning the gap. Germline values: CDR1 GTSNPN, CDR2 SVGIG (reference sequence). CDR3 length equals 15 residues.